This TCR beta chain was recorded in a study of control samples from healthy donors and cancer patients. The V and J ends lost 5 bases and 7 bases, in that order; junction bases with no gene match: 8. The CDR3 has 15 residues. Germline CDR1 is LNHNV and CDR2 is YYDKDF (reference sequence). Assay used: immunoSEQ multiplex PCR; TCRdb lists only in-frame clones, some missing. This repertoire shows approximately 190,000 clones, about 90% found once; its top ten account for less than 2%. This chain joins TRBV15 and TRBJ1-6; 7 bases are a match to TRBD1. The sequencing input was blood. The clonotype comes from a man aged 30-40 years in good health. CDR3 nucleotide sequence: TGTGCCACCAGCGGCACCGGGACAGCAAATTCACCCCTCCACTTT. Protein sequence: CATSGTGTANSPLHF.